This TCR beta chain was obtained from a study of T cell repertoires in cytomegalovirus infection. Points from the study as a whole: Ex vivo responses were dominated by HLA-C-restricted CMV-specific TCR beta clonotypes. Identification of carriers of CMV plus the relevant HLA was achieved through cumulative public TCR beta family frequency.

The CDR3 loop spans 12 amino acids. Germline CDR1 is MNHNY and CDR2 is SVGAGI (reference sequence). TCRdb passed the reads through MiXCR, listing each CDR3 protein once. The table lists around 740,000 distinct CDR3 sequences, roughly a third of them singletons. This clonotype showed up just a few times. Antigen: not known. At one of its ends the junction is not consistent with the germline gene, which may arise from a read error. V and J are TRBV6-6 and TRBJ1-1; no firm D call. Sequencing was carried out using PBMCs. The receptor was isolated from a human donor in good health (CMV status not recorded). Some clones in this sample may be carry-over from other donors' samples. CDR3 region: CASRYSRGEAFF. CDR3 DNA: TGTGCCAGCAGGTACTCGCGGGGTGAAGCTTTCTTT.